The present T cell receptor (beta chain) was sequenced within a study of shared clonotypes between healthy human individuals. TCRdb's copy holds only in-frame clones and misses some; the assay was immunoSEQ multiplex PCR. This table has hundreds of thousands of clones, around 96% appearing once. The CDR3 has 14 amino acids. The germline V and J ends were trimmed by 1 base and 1 base, with 7 bases remaining between them. Per the germline V gene, CDR1 is KGHSH and CDR2 is LQKENI. The chain is built from TRBV18 and TRBJ1-2; D unclear. The sequencing sample was made of naive CD4+ T cells sorted from blood. Noted subset: CD45RA+ positively selected. This clonotype originated in a woman aged 25 to 39 in good health. DNA of the CDR3: TGTGCCAGCTCACCACTGGACCTTAACTATGGCTACACCTTC. It is translated as CASSPLDLNYGYTF.